The clone carrying this T cell receptor beta chain was detected only a few times. The target antigen is unknown. This sample was included in a study of T-cell memory formation after mild COVID-19. Study results and caveats: Later expanders leaned toward CD4+, whereas clones contracting from day 15 to 85 were balanced CD4/CD8.

The length of the CDR3 is 16 residues. The V segment lost 2 bases and the J segment 4 bases; nucleotides outside the gene matches: 8. From germline, CDR1 is MRHNA and CDR2 SNTAGT. 5'RACE with constant-segment primers yielded barcoded, UMI-tagged TCR alpha and TCR beta cDNA libraries. MiXCR, applied by TCRdb to the 5' RACE reads, yields one record per CDR3 protein. Of roughly 150,000 distinct CDR3 sequences in the sample, approximately 26% were seen once. Sequencing input: PBMCs or a T cell subset sorted from them (not recorded which). The clonotype originates from an adult woman who had mild COVID-19 (a few samples of this study predate the infection). Cell type and time point are not known. The chain has TRBV6-4 and TRBJ2-3, with 8 bases lining up with TRBD1. The CDR3 coding sequence is TGTGCCAGCAGTGACGGACAGGGAGCAGGCTCAGATACGCAGTATTTT. Translating gives CASSDGQGAGSDTQYF.